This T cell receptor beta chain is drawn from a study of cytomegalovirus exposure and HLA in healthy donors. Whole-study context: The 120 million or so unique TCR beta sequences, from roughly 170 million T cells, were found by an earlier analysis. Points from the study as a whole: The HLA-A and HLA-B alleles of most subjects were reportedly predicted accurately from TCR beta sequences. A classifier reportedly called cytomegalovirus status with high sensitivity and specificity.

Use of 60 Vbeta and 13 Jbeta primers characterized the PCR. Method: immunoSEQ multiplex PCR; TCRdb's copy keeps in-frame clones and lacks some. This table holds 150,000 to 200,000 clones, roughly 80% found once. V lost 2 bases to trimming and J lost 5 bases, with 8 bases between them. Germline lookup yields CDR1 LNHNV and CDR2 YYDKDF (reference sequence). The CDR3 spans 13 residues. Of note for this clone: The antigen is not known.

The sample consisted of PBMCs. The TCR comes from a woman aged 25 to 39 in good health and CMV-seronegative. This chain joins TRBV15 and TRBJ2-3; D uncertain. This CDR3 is CATSRPVQDTQYF. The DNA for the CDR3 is TGTGCCACCAGCAGACCGGTCCAAGATACGCAGTATTTT.